The T cell receptor beta chain described here comes from a study of OX40 agonist ivuxolimab in advanced cancers. Overall study context: Dose-escalation patients suffered from hepatocellular carcinoma, melanoma, renal cell or head and neck cancer. Age averaged about 66 years (range about 23 to 85), and about 86% were male.

With autoimmune disease history or systemic immunosuppression, patients were excluded. Using immunoSEQ multiplex PCR, the repertoire was profiled, and TCRdb retains in-frame clones only, with some absent. The sample consists of about 70,000 clones, 80% to 95% of them appearing once. Sequencing used CD4+ or CD8+ T cells sorted from blood, obtained in a trial of the OX40 agonist ivuxolimab. The TCR comes from an adult with an advanced solid tumor such as melanoma, head and neck, liver or kidney cancer.

The CDR3 nucleotides are TGTGCCAGCGAGACAGGCGACTACGAGCAGTACTTC. Amino acids: CASETGDYEQYF. V and J are TRBV11-2 and TRBJ2-7, with D tentatively TRBD1 (6 bases). Per the germline V gene, CDR1 is SGHAT and CDR2 is FQNNGV. This CDR3 comprises 12 residues. Trimming took 8 bases from V and 3 from J, leaving 11 bases between them. Combining the CDR3 with reference TRBV11-2 and TRBJ2-7 gives the whole variable domain EAGVAQSPRYKIIEKRQSVAFWCNPISGHATLYWYQQILGQGPKLLIQFQNNGVVDDSQLPKDRFSAERLKGVDSTLKIQPAKLEDSAVYLCASETGDYEQYFGPGTRLTVT.